Below are 9 T cell receptor beta chains sequenced from a single sample in a study of shared clonotypes between healthy human individuals. Naive-designated CD8 cells lacked CD45RO, were positively enriched for CCR7, and omitted terminally differentiated effector memory CD45RA+ cells. The assay was immunoSEQ multiplex PCR, and TCRdb's table has in-frame clones only and misses some. Among about 2.1 million clones, under 95% were seen once, and the ten largest hold about 1.8%. The sequenced sample was naive CD8+ T cells from PBMCs. The origin of the receptors is a man between 18 and 35 years old in good health. Some clones in this sample may be carry-over from other donors' samples.

The chain uses TRBV13 and TRBJ2-5, with 8 bases fitting TRBD2. CDR1 and CDR2 (germline): PRHDT, FYEKMQ (reference sequence). The V gene end was trimmed by 5 bases and the J gene end by 5 bases; junction bases not matched to a gene: 7. CDR3 length: 14 amino acids. The CDR3 spells CASSLRASGETQYF. The CDR3 region has the DNA TGTGCCAGCAGCCTCCGGGCTAGCGGGGAGACCCAGTACTTC.

The V and J genes are TRBV27 and TRBJ2-2; maybe TRBD1 (5 bases). Per germline, CDR1 MNHEY and CDR2 SMNVEV (reference sequence). There are 16 residues in the CDR3. The V end lost 1 base, the J end lost 6 bases, and 15 bases lay between the germline ends. In nucleotides, the CDR3 is TGTGCCAGCAGTTTATGGGGCAGGGTGATCGCCGGGGAGCTGTTTTTT. It specifies CASSLWGRVIAGELFF.

A remark on this clone: A read error may be the cause here, since a much bigger clone is one base away. Other DNA sequences within the sample encode an identical CDR3. V gene TRBV30 combines with J gene TRBJ1-5; D is unclear. The CDR3 totals 13 residues. V lost 0 bases and J lost 1, with 4 bases in between. Germline CDR1 is GTSNPN and CDR2 is SVGIG (reference sequence). CDR3 amino acids: CAWSVGSNQPQHF. The DNA for the CDR3 is TGTGCCTGGAGTGTAGGAAGCAATCAGCCCCAGCATTTT.

The chain recombines TRBV28 with TRBJ1-2, with D maybe TRBD1 (5 bases). Germline V gene data show CDR1 as MDHEN and CDR2 as SYDVKM. V was trimmed by 7 bases and J by 2 bases, leaving 8 bases between them. The CDR3 extends over 12 amino acids. The CDR3 DNA sequence: TGTGCCAGCAATTACAGGAACTATGGCTACACCTTC. Translation gives CASNYRNYGYTF.

The gene calls are TRBV7-6 and TRBJ2-7, with a weak D call TRBD2 (6 bases). The V end was cut by 1 base, the J end by 0 bases, with 16 bases between. CDR1 is SGHVS and CDR2 is FNYEAQ in the germline V gene. The CDR3 runs to 17 residues. In nucleotides, the CDR3 is TGTGCCAGCAGCTTAGTCAATCCGTCCGGGGGCTCCTACGAGCAGTACTTC. It yields the protein CASSLVNPSGGSYEQYF. The complete variable domain, with remaining parts taken from reference TRBV7-6 and TRBJ2-7, reads GAGVSQSPRYKVTKRGQDVALRCDPISGHVSLYWYRQALGQGPEFLTYFNYEAQQDKSGLPNDRFSAERPEGSISTLTIQRTEQRDSAMYRCASSLVNPSGGSYEQYFGPGTRLTVT.

V is TRBV5-6 and J is TRBJ1-2, with D maybe TRBD1 (6 bases). Germline values: CDR1 SGHDT, CDR2 YYEEEE. Trimming cost V 1 base and J 2 bases, with 18 bases left between them. The CDR3 has 17 residues. The CDR3 reads CASSLTRGGSPNYGYTF. The CDR3 region has the DNA TGTGCCAGCAGCTTGACGAGGGGGGGATCACCGAACTATGGCTACACCTTC.

This chain's CDR3 is CASSLAVDPYGYTF. The CDR3 DNA sequence: TGTGCCAGCAGCTTAGCAGTGGATCCCTATGGCTACACCTTC. This chain connects TRBV11-2 to TRBJ1-2; D remains unclear. The CDR3 length is 14 residues. Germline CDR1 and CDR2: SGHAT and FQNNGV. The V end lost 1 base, the J end lost 4 bases, and 10 bases lay between the germline ends.

V and J are TRBV9 and TRBJ2-4, with 11 bases lining up with TRBD1. The CDR3 is 14 amino acids. V was clipped by 3 bases and J by 8 bases; unmatched bases: 4. The V gene's germline CDR1 is SGDLS and CDR2 YYNGEE. The CDR3 here is CASSARDRGDIQYF. The CDR3 bases are TGTGCCAGCAGCGCACGGGACAGGGGGGACATTCAGTACTTC. Filled out from reference TRBV9 and TRBJ2-4, the complete variable domain reads DSGVTQTPKHLITATGQRVTLRCSPRSGDLSVYWYQQSLDQGLQFLIQYYNGEERAKGNILERFSAQQFPDLHSELNLSSLELGDSALYFCASSARDRGDIQYFGAGTRLSVL.

The chain joins TRBV10-1 to TRBJ2-5; no firm D call. The CDR3 covers 13 residues. Germline V gives CDR1 WNHNN, CDR2 SYGVQD (reference sequence). Deletions cut 6 bases from V and 2 bases from J, with 10 bases between. CDR3 sequence: CASSEDGQETQYF. CDR3 in DNA: TGCGCCAGCAGCGAGGACGGACAAGAGACCCAGTACTTC.